The clone carrying this T cell receptor (beta chain) was seen ten or more times. Its target is not known. Specified time point: patch test 2, 6 weeks after DPC sensitization. Treatment given: therapeutic diphenylcyclopropenone sensitization with weekly scalp DPC. The record originates from a study of human T cells and chemical hapten exposure. Notes on the study in general: There was no change with DPC sensitization in TCRs above 1 in 1000 frequency.

TCRdb re-called the RACE reads through MiXCR, storing one row per CDR3 protein. The sample includes approximately 89,000 distinct CDR3 sequences, 10% of them seen just once. The germline CDR1 and CDR2 sequences are SGHTA and FQGNSA. CDR3 length equals 14 residues. The V and J ends lost 5 bases and 15 bases respectively, with 23 bases between them. This clonotype originated in a woman in her twenties or thirties with alopecia areata. Some clones in this sample may be carry-over from other donors' samples. The rearrangement joins TRBV7-2 to TRBJ2-1; possibly TRBD2 for D (7 bases). The sequencing used whole blood, collected in connection with sensitization to the hapten diphenylcyclopropenone (DPC). The CDR3 reads CASSPRRGAGALFF. The DNA of the CDR3 is TGTGCCAGCAGCCCCCGCCGGGGGGCGGGCGCGTTGTTCTTC.